Presented here are 4 T cell receptor beta chains from one specimen sequenced in a study of shared clonotypes between healthy human individuals. Generated by immunoSEQ multiplex PCR, the TCRdb table keeps only in-frame clones and is missing some. The table shows about 510,000 clones, with about 96% occurring only once. Sequenced sample: naive CD4+ T cells sorted from blood. Subset indicated: CD45RA+ positively selected. The receptors stem from a woman in her 30s in good health.

The chain uses TRBV18 and TRBJ1-5; 8 bases are shared with TRBD1. From germline, CDR1 is KGHSH and CDR2 LQKENI. CDR3 size: 16 residues. Unmatched junction bases numbered 11, after V lost 2 bases and J lost 8 bases. The CDR3 nucleotides read TGTGCCAGCTCACCAACGGACAGGGACTCGATTGAGCCCCAGCATTTT. Amino acids: CASSPTDRDSIEPQHF.

V usage is TRBV6-1 and J usage is TRBJ1-2; no clear D. Trimming stripped 8 bases from V and 6 bases from J, with 19 bases between. CDR3 length: 14 amino acids. The V gene's germline CDR1 is MNHNS and CDR2 SASEGT. The DNA of the CDR3 is TGTGCCAGCCTAGCCAGACTCGGGGAACATGGCTACACCTTC. It yields the protein CASLARLGEHGYTF.

The V and J genes are TRBV27 and TRBJ2-7; TRBD2 matches 7 bases. CDR1 is MNHEY, CDR2 SMNVEV, per germline (reference sequence). This CDR3 comprises 14 residues. The trim removed 2 bases at V and 1 base at J, leaving 2 bases unmatched. The CDR3 DNA follows: TGTGCCAGCAGTTTACAGCGGGAATCCTACGAGCAGTACTTC. Encoded protein: CASSLQRESYEQYF.

This chain uses TRBV10-3 with TRBJ2-2, with 11 bases fitting TRBD1. The germline V gene has CDR1 ENHRY and CDR2 SYGVKD. J gave up 7 bases and V 8 bases, and 9 bases lay outside the gene matches. This CDR3 is built from 15 residues. The CDR3 coding sequence is TGTGCCATCTCGGGAGGACAGGGGGCGAGCGGGGAGCTGTTTTTT. Its protein is CAISGGQGASGELFF.